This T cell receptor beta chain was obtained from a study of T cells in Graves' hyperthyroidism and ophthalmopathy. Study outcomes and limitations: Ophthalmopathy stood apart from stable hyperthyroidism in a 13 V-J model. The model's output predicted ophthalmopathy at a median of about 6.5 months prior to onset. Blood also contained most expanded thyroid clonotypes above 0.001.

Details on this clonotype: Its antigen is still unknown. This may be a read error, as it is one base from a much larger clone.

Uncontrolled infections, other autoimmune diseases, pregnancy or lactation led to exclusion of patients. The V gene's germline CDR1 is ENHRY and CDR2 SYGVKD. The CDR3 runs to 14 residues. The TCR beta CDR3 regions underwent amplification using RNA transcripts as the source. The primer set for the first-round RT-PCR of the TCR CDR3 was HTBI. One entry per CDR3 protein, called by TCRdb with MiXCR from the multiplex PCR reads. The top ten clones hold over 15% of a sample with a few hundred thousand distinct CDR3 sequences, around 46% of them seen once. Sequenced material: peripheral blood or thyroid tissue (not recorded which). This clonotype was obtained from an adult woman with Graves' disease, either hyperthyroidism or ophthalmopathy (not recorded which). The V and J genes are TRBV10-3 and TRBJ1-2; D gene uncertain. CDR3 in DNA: TGTGCCAACAGTTTAACGGGAGTTGACTATGGCTACACCTTC. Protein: CANSLTGVDYGYTF.